This T cell receptor (beta chain) was captured by sequencing in a study of cytomegalovirus exposure and HLA in healthy donors. Study-level points and caveats: As was reported, the classifier diagnosed cytomegalovirus status with high specificity and sensitivity. In an earlier analysis, most TCR beta V segments were productive about 87% or about 30% of the time. A few of the chains that were CMV-associated were confirmed in vitro to be specific for CMV antigens.

The germline V and J ends were trimmed by 3 bases and 3 bases, with 21 bases remaining between them. Germline-derived CDR1 and CDR2 are LNHDA and SQIVND (reference sequence). The CDR3 has 18 amino acids. Use of 60 Vbeta and 13 Jbeta primers characterized the PCR. Only in-frame clones appear in the TCRdb table, and some are missing; sequencing was by immunoSEQ multiplex PCR. The repertoire has around 80,000 clones, about four fifths of them found once; the top ten carry 1.6%. With respect to this clone: As yet, its antigen is unknown.

The chain carries TRBV19 and TRBJ1-5; D remains ambiguous. The sample consisted of PBMCs. The sequence was collected from a man in his forties in good health and CMV-seronegative. CDR3 in amino acids: CASSIPPSTWRDNQPQHF. CDR3 sequence (DNA): TGTGCCAGTAGTATCCCTCCTTCGACTTGGAGAGACAATCAGCCCCAGCATTTT.